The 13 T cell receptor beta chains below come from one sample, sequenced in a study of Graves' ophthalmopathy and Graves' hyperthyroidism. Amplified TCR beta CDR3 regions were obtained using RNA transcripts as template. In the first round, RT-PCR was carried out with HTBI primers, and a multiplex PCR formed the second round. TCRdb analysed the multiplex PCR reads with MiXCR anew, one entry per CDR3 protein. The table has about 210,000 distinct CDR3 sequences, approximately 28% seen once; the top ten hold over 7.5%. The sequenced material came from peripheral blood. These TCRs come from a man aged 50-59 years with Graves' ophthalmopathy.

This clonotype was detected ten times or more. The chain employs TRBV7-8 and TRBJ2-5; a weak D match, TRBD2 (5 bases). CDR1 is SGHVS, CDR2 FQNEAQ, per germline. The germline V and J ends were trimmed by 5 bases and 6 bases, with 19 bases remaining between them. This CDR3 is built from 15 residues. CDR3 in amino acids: CASSPYTEGPQTQYF. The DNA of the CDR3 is TGTGCCAGCAGCCCTTATACAGAGGGTCCGCAGACCCAGTACTTC.

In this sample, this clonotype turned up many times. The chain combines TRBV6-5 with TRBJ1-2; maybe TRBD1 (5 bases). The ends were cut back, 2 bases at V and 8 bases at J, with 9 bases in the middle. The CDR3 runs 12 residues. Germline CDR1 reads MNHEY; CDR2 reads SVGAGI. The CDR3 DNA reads TGTGCCAGCAGTTACCGAGGGGAAGGCTACACCTTC. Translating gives CASSYRGEGYTF.

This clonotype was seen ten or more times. The CDR3 spells CASSQANSVYEQYF. The CDR3, as DNA: TGCGCCAGCAGCCAAGCGAATAGCGTTTACGAGCAGTACTTC. The chain has TRBV4-3 and TRBJ2-7; perhaps TRBD2 as D (5 bases). V was trimmed by 1 base and J by 4 bases, leaving 11 bases between them. Per germline, CDR1 LGHNA and CDR2 YSLEER. The length of the CDR3 is 14 residues.

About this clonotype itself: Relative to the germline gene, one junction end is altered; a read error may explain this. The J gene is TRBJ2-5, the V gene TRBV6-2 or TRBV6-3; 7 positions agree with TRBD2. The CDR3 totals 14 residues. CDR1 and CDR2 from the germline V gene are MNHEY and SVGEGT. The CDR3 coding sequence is TGTGCCAGCAGGGAGCGGGACTTCAGAGAGACTCAGTACTTC. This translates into CASRERDFRETQYF.

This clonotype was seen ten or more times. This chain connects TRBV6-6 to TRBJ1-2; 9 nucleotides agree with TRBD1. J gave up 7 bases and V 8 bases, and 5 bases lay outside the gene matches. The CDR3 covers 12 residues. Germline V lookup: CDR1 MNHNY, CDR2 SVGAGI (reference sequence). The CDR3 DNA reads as TGTGCCAGCTACGGGACAGGGAGTGGCTACACCTTC. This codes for CASYGTGSGYTF.

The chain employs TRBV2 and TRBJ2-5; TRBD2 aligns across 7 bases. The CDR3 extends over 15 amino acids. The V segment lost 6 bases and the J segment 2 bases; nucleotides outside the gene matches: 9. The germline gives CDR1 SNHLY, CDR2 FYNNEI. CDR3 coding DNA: TGTGCCAGCAGCGAGGCCGGGACTATACAAGAGACCCAGTACTTC. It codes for CASSEAGTIQETQYF.

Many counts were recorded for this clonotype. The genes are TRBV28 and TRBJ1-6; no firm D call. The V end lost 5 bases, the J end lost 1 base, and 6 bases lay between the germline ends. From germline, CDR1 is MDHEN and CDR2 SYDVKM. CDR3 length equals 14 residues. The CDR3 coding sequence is TGTGCCAGCAGTACGGGTTCCTATAATTCACCCCTCCACTTT. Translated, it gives CASSTGSYNSPLHF. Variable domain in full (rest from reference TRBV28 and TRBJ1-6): DVKVTQSSRYLVKRTGEKVFLECVQDMDHENMFWYRQDPGLGLRLIYFSYDVKMKEKGDIPEGYSVSREKKERFSLILESASTNQTSMYLCASSTGSYNSPLHFGNGTRLTVT.

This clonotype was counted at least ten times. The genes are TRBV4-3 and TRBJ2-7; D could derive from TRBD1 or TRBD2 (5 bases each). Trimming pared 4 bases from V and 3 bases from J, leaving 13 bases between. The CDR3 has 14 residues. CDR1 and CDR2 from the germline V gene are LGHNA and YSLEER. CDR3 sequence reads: CASSRAGDGYEQYF. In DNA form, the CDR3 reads TGCGCCAGCAGCCGCGCCGGGGACGGCTACGAGCAGTACTTC.

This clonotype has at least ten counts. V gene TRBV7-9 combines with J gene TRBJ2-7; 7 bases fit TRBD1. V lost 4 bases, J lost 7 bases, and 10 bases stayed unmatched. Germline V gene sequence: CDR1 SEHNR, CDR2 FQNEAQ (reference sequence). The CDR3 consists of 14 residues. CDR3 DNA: TGTGCCAGCAGCTCCCCGACAGGGACGGGGGAGCAGTACTTC. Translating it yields CASSSPTGTGEQYF.

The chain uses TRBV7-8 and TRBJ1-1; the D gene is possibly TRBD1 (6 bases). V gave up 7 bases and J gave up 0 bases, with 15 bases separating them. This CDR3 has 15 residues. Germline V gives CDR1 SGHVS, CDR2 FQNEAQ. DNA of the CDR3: TGTGCCAGCAACTTCAGGGGCACCATGAACACTGAAGCTTTCTTT. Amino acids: CASNFRGTMNTEAFF.

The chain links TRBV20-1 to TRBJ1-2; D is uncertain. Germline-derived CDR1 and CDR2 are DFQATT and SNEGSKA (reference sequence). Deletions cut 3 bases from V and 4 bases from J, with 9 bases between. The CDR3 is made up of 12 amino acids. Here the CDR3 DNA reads TGCAGTGCTAGGCAGGACTCCTATGGCTACACCTTC. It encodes CSARQDSYGYTF.

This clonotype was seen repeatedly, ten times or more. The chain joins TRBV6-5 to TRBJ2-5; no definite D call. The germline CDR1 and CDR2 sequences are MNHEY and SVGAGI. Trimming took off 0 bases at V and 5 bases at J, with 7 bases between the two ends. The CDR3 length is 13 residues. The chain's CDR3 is CASSYSIGETQYF. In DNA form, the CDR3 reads TGTGCCAGCAGTTACTCTATTGGGGAGACCCAGTACTTC.

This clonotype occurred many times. The CDR3 region has the DNA TGTGCCAGCAGCCCCCGGACCCGAGAGACCCAGTACTTC. It yields the protein CASSPRTRETQYF. The chain carries TRBV14 and TRBJ2-5, with D unclear. The CDR3 is made up of 13 amino acids. Germline lookup yields CDR1 SGHDN and CDR2 FVKESK. Trimming removed 4 bases at V and 4 bases at J, with 10 bases between.